This T cell receptor beta chain came from a study of shared clonotypes between healthy human individuals. Notes on the study in general: At large depth, rarefaction still showed sorted-subset sequencing to be incomplete. Naive subsets generally exceeded memory subsets in estimated richness. Measured sharing among donors was expected to vary with sequencing depth.

Some clones are missing from TCRdb's copy, which holds only in-frame ones; the method was immunoSEQ multiplex PCR. The sample lists some 1.5 million clones; 95% to 97% were seen once. Germline CDR1 SGHVS, CDR2 FNYEAQ. CDR3 length equals 15 residues. Losses at the gene ends were 5 bases for V and 5 bases for J; bases not matched to a gene: 10. This clone was recorded only once. Its antigen is not identified. The V gene is TRBV7-6, the J gene TRBJ2-7; 9 bases match TRBD1. Sample: naive CD4+ T cells sorted from blood. Subset denoted: CD45RA+ positively selected. The receptor's source is a man aged 25 to 40 in good health. In DNA form, the CDR3 reads TGTGCCAGCAGCGCTAGGGGGACAGGGCTAGACGAGCAGTACTTC. This sequence encodes CASSARGTGLDEQYF.